The next 19 T cell receptor beta chains were all read from a single sample in a study of T cell responses to AZD1222 COVID-19 vaccine. Sequenced by immunoSEQ multiplex PCR; TCRdb stores in-frame clones only, minus some. In the table there are fewer than 200,000 clones, just under 90% of which are singletons. Specimen: peripheral blood, collected 28 days after the second dose of the MenACWY control vaccine. The source of these receptors is an adult who received the MenACWY meningococcal vaccine as a control.

J is TRBJ1-5 and V is TRBV7-2; 8 bases fit TRBD1. The germline gives CDR1 SGHTA, CDR2 FQGNSA. The CDR3 has 15 amino acids. The V gene end was trimmed by 1 base and the J gene end by 2 bases; junction bases not matched to a gene: 1. The chain's CDR3 is CASSLEQGGNQPQHF. The CDR3 DNA reads TGTGCCAGCAGCTTAGAACAGGGGGGCAATCAGCCCCAGCATTTT.

CDR3 residues: CASSAAIMRGYTF. Written as DNA, the CDR3 is TGTGCCAGCAGTGCAGCAATAATGAGGGGCTACACCTTC. This chain links TRBV28 with TRBJ1-2; D is unclear. There are 13 residues in the CDR3. V was trimmed by 5 bases and J by 8 bases, leaving 15 bases between them. In germline, CDR1 is MDHEN, CDR2 SYDVKM.

This chain joins TRBV29-1 and TRBJ1-4; no clear D. The V and J ends lost 4 bases and 7 bases respectively, with 7 bases between them. The CDR3 is 11 amino acids. Germline V gene data show CDR1 as SQVTM and CDR2 as ANQGSEA. The CDR3 reads CSVVVGEKLFF. DNA of the CDR3: TGCAGCGTTGTGGTGGGTGAAAAACTGTTTTTT. Drawing the rest from reference TRBV29-1 and TRBJ1-4, the complete variable domain is SAVISQKPSRDICQRGTSLTIQCQVDSQVTMMFWYRQQPGQSLTLIATANQGSEATYESGFVIDKFPISRPNLTFSTLTVSNMSPEDSSIYLCSVVVGEKLFFGSGTQLSVL.

The chain couples TRBV9 to TRBJ1-3; a weak D match, TRBD1 (5 bases). Germline V lookup: CDR1 SGDLS, CDR2 YYNGEE. This CDR3 is built from 19 residues. Trimming stripped 0 bases from V and 0 bases from J, with 19 bases between. The CDR3 loop is CASSVAAGASSLSGNTIYF. The DNA of the CDR3 is TGTGCCAGCAGCGTAGCGGCTGGGGCTTCCAGCCTCTCTGGAAACACCATATATTTT.

This clone was seen a single time. The chain has TRBV28 and TRBJ1-2; D uncertain. This CDR3 contains 15 residues. Germline CDR1 is MDHEN and CDR2 is SYDVKM. Trimming stripped 6 bases from V and 6 bases from J, with 20 bases between. The CDR3 DNA sequence: TGTGCCAGCAGCTACATTGGGGAGTCCCTAAATGGCTACACCTTC. Protein: CASSYIGESLNGYTF.

The genes are TRBV19 and TRBJ1-4; TRBD1 might be the D (6 bases). Per the germline V gene, CDR1 is LNHDA and CDR2 is SQIVND (reference sequence). This CDR3 comprises 18 residues. V lost 4 bases and J 0 bases, leaving 18 bases between the germline ends. The DNA for the CDR3 is TGTGCCAGTAGTACAGACAGGCCAGAGCCTGCAACTAATGAAAAACTGTTTTTT. Protein product: CASSTDRPEPATNEKLFF.

The rearrangement joins TRBV7-8 to TRBJ1-4; D is unresolved. This CDR3 is 11 amino acids long. CDR1 is SGHVS and CDR2 is FQNEAQ in the germline V gene. The V gene lost 5 bases and the J gene lost 7 bases, with 5 bases spanning the gap. In nucleotides, the CDR3 is TGTGCCAGCAGCACCGGTGAAAAACTGTTTTTT. Translation: CASSTGEKLFF.

The chain uses TRBV4-3 and TRBJ1-1; weak D call: TRBD1 (6 bases). V was shortened by 5 bases and J by 1 base, with 14 bases between the two germline ends. This CDR3 spans 15 amino acids. CDR1 LGHNA and CDR2 YSLEER come from the germline V gene. CDR3 sequence reads: CASSSGVRQNTEAFF. The DNA of the CDR3 is TGCGCCAGCAGCTCAGGGGTCAGACAGAACACTGAAGCTTTCTTT.

The chain uses TRBV19 and TRBJ2-1; a weak D match, TRBD1 (5 bases). The CDR3 sequence is 15 residues long. Germline assignment: CDR1 LNHDA and CDR2 SQIVND (reference sequence). V shed 1 base and J shed 7 bases, with 14 bases lying between them. The CDR3: CASSIALRGGNEQFF. CDR3 nucleotides: TGTGCCAGTAGTATAGCTTTAAGGGGTGGGAATGAGCAGTTCTTC. Using reference TRBV19 and TRBJ2-1 for the parts outside the CDR3, the full variable domain is DGGITQSPKYLFRKEGQNVTLSCEQNLNHDAMYWYRQDPGQGLRLIYYSQIVNDFQKGDIAEGYSVSREKKESFPLTVTSAQKNPTAFYLCASSIALRGGNEQFFGPGTRLTVL.

This chain connects TRBV3-1 (or the pseudogene TRBV3-2) to TRBJ1-6; D not certain. The ends were cut back, 0 bases at V and 10 bases at J, with 10 bases in the middle. CDR1 LGHDT and CDR2 YNNKEL come from the germline V gene (reference sequence). There are 14 residues in the CDR3. CDR3: CASSQETPGSPLHF. The CDR3 DNA reads as TGTGCCAGCAGCCAAGAAACGCCCGGATCACCCCTCCACTTT.

The chain has TRBV7-2 and TRBJ2-5; TRBD1 agrees at 7 bases. Germline V CDR1 and CDR2: SGHTA, FQGNSA. J was trimmed by 1 base and V by 3 bases; bases with no gene match: 5. The CDR3 has 15 amino acids. For the CDR3, the DNA is TGTGCCAGCAGCTTGCAGGGACAGCCCCAAGAGACCCAGTACTTC. Protein sequence: CASSLQGQPQETQYF. The full variable domain, rest sourced from reference TRBV7-2 and TRBJ2-5, is GAGVSQSPSNKVTEKGKDVELRCDPISGHTALYWYRQSLGQGLEFLIYFQGNSAPDKSGLPSDRFSAERTGGSVSTLTIQRTQQEDSAVYLCASSLQGQPQETQYFGPGTRLLVL.

The chain employs TRBV5-1 and TRBJ2-7, with 9 bases fitting TRBD2. Germline V gene data show CDR1 as SGHRS and CDR2 as YFSETQ. CDR3 length: 15 residues. After removal of 3 bases from V and 5 bases from J, the junction contained 9 bases not matched to a gene. The CDR3 reads CASSSLAGDGNEQYF. The DNA of the CDR3 is TGCGCCAGCAGCTCGTTAGCGGGAGATGGTAACGAGCAGTACTTC.

The rearrangement uses TRBV9 and TRBJ2-1; a possible D gene is TRBD1 (6 bases). V was pared by 4 bases and J by 10 bases, with 12 bases between. This CDR3 is 12 amino acids long. CDR1 is SGDLS, CDR2 YYNGEE, per germline. CDR3 sequence: CASSTGSGEQFF. The CDR3 DNA follows: TGTGCCAGCAGCACAGGGTCGGGGGAGCAGTTCTTC. Full variable domain (missing parts from reference TRBV9 and TRBJ2-1): DSGVTQTPKHLITATGQRVTLRCSPRSGDLSVYWYQQSLDQGLQFLIQYYNGEERAKGNILERFSAQQFPDLHSELNLSSLELGDSALYFCASSTGSGEQFFGPGTRLTVL.

The V and J genes are TRBV9 and TRBJ2-7; D gene uncertain. V shed 0 bases and J shed 3 bases, with 19 bases lying between them. Germline loops: CDR1 SGDLS, CDR2 YYNGEE. The CDR3 is 17 amino acids. CDR3: CASSVGSGGSDNYEQYF. The CDR3 DNA reads as TGTGCCAGCAGCGTAGGTTCTGGCGGATCCGACAACTACGAGCAGTACTTC.

This clone was detected a few times. This sequence joins TRBV27 and TRBJ1-1, with 9 bases identical to TRBD1. Trimming at V came to 2 bases and at J to 8 bases, leaving 3 bases not matched to a gene. The CDR3 has 13 residues. CDR1 and CDR2 from the germline V gene are MNHEY and SMNVEV (reference sequence). Here the CDR3 DNA reads TGTGCCAGCAGTTTACGGACAGGGGCCGAAGCTTTCTTT. It is translated as CASSLRTGAEAFF.

The sample holds one count of this clone. The chain combines TRBV24-1 with TRBJ2-3; D is tentatively TRBD1 or TRBD2 (5 bases each). Trimming stripped 0 bases from V and 0 bases from J, with 9 bases between. The CDR3 is 16 residues long. CDR1 is KGHDR, CDR2 SFDVKD, per germline. CDR3 amino acids: CATSDLGDRSTDTQYF. The CDR3 DNA follows: TGTGCCACCAGTGATTTGGGGGACCGTAGCACAGATACGCAGTATTTT.

The V and J genes are TRBV6-5 and TRBJ2-2, with 7 nucleotides matching TRBD1. CDR1 and CDR2 from the germline V gene are MNHEY and SVGAGI. The CDR3 runs 15 residues. V dropped 7 bases and J dropped 7; count of bases not matched to a gene: 12. The CDR3 here is CASNPFDRVDGELFF. In DNA form, the CDR3 reads TGTGCCAGCAACCCTTTCGACAGGGTCGACGGGGAGCTGTTTTTT.

CDR3 sequence (DNA): TGTGCCAGCAGTACACAGGGTATGGGGCAGCCCCAGCATTTT. Its translation is CASSTQGMGQPQHF. The rearrangement links TRBV6-6 to TRBJ1-5, with a possible D match to TRBD1 (6 bases). The CDR3 contains 14 residues. Deletions cut 5 bases from V and 7 bases from J, with 15 bases between. Germline CDR1 is MNHNY and CDR2 is SVGAGI (reference sequence).

The rearrangement joins TRBV19 to TRBJ2-1; 10 nucleotides align to TRBD2. The ends lost 6 bases at V and 6 bases at J; junction bases unmatched: 8. This CDR3 contains 15 residues. Germline V gives CDR1 LNHDA, CDR2 SQIVND (reference sequence). The CDR3 coding sequence is TGTGCCAGTAGCCTAGCGGGAGCGGTGGGCAATGAGCAGTTCTTC. Protein product: CASSLAGAVGNEQFF.